These 5 T cell receptor beta chains were sequenced from one sample in a study of control samples from healthy donors and cancer patients. Profiling relied on immunoSEQ multiplex PCR, and the TCRdb table lists in-frame clones only, not all of them. The table shows tens of thousands of clones, with around 89% occurring only once. Sequenced material: blood. The receptors stem from a woman between 65 and 79 years old in good health.

The V and J genes are TRBV30 and TRBJ1-2; TRBD1 might be the D (6 bases). The length of the CDR3 is 15 residues. Trimming pared 2 bases from V and 4 bases from J, leaving 17 bases between. Germline V gene sequence: CDR1 GTSNPN, CDR2 SVGIG (reference sequence). The CDR3 spells CAWSREGQGGYGYTF. The CDR3 DNA reads TGTGCCTGGAGTAGGGAGGGGCAAGGGGGCTATGGCTACACCTTC.

The chain recombines TRBV6-6 with TRBJ1-1, with TRBD1 matching 8 bases. The CDR3 sequence is 16 residues long. The junction had 8 bases not matched to a gene; V was cut back by 4 bases and J by 1 base. Germline assignment: CDR1 MNHNY and CDR2 SVGAGI (reference sequence). The CDR3, as DNA: TGTGCCAGCAGTTCCAGGCAGGGGGCTCGGAACACTGAAGCTTTCTTT. Residues: CASSSRQGARNTEAFF.

The chain combines TRBV19 with TRBJ1-2; a possible D gene is TRBD1 (6 bases). V lost 5 bases, J lost 7 bases, and 20 bases lay in between. Per germline, CDR1 LNHDA and CDR2 SQIVND (reference sequence). The CDR3 loop spans 15 amino acids. The CDR3 DNA reads as TGTGCCAGTAGTCTCCGGGACACCGATGTTGTTGGCTACACCTTC. Translated: CASSLRDTDVVGYTF.

The chain combines TRBV20-1 with TRBJ1-6; TRBD1 is a possible D gene (5 bases). V lost 3 bases and J 9 bases, leaving 12 bases between the germline ends. This CDR3 comprises 13 residues. CDR1 and CDR2 (germline): DFQATT, SNEGSKA (reference sequence). CDR3 in DNA: TGCAGTGCTAGTTTACTGGGGCCTTCACCCCTCCACTTT. Translating gives CSASLLGPSPLHF.

This sequence joins TRBV19 and TRBJ1-6; the match to TRBD1 covers 9 bases. CDR1 is LNHDA and CDR2 is SQIVND in the germline V gene (reference sequence). The trim removed 3 bases at V and 7 bases at J, leaving 4 bases unmatched. The CDR3 loop spans 15 amino acids. Here the CDR3 DNA reads TGTGCCAGTAGTATTGCCGGGACAGGGAATTCACCCCTCCACTTT. It encodes CASSIAGTGNSPLHF.